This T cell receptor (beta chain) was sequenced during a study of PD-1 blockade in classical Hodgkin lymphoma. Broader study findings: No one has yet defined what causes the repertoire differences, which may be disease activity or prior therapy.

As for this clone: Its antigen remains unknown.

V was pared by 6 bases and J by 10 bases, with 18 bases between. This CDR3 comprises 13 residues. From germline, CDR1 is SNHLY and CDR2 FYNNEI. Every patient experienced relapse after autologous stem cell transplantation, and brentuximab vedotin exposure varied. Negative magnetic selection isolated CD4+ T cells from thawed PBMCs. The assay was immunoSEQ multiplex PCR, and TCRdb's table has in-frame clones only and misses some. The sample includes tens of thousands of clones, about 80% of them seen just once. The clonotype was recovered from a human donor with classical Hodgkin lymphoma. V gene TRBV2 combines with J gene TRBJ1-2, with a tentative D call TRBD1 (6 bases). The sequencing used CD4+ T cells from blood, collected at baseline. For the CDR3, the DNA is TGTGCCAGCAGCCAACAGGGACCGAGGTCCTACACCTTC. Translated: CASSQQGPRSYTF. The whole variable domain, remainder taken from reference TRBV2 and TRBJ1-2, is EPEVTQTPSHQVTQMGQEVILRCVPISNHLYFYWYRQILGQKVEFLVSFYNNEISEKSEIFDDQFSVERPDGSNFTLKIRSTKLEDSAMYFCASSQQGPRSYTFGSGTRLTVV.